This T cell receptor beta chain was retrieved from a study of blood T cell repertoires in COVID-19. For the study at large: The study drew acute and convalescent COVID-19 samples from the United States, Italy and Spain. PBMCs, B-cell-depleted T cells, or T cells were the source of the cDNA or gDNA that made up the material.

In the authors' methods: Amplification of reference gene primers provided the estimated nucleated cell counts. Produced via immunoSEQ multiplex PCR; TCRdb's table is partial and in-frame only. Clonal size and the V and J genes are those of that table, whereas D and trimming came from the DNA. The sample has more than 150,000 clones, roughly 80% seen once; the top ten hold about 7%. The ends were cut back, 0 bases at V and 4 bases at J, with 13 bases in the middle. The CDR3 length is 15 residues. Germline V gives CDR1 SGHTA, CDR2 FQGNSA. The rearrangement links TRBV7-2 to TRBJ2-7; perhaps TRBD1 as D (5 bases). The sequence was collected from a human donor in a cohort sampled during active COVID-19. What was sequenced was peripheral blood. The DNA for the CDR3 is TGTGCCAGCAGCTTAGCGGGTGGGGCTAAGTACGAGCAGTACTTC. Translating gives CASSLAGGAKYEQYF.